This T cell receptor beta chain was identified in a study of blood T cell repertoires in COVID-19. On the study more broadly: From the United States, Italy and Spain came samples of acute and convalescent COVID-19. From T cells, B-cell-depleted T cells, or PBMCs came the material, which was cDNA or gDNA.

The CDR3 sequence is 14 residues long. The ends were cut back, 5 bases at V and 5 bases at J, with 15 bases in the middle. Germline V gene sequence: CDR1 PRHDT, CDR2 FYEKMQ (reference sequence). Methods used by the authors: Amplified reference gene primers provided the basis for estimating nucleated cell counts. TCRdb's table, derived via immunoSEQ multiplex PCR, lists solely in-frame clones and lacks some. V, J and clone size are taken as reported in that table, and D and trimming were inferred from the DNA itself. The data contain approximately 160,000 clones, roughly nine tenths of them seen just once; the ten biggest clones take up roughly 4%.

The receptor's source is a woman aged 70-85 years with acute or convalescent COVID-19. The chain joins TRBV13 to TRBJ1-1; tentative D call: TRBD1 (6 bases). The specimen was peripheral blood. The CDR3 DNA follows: TGTGCCAGCAGCCCCCGGAGGGGGGGTACTGAAGCTTTCTTT. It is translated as CASSPRRGGTEAFF.